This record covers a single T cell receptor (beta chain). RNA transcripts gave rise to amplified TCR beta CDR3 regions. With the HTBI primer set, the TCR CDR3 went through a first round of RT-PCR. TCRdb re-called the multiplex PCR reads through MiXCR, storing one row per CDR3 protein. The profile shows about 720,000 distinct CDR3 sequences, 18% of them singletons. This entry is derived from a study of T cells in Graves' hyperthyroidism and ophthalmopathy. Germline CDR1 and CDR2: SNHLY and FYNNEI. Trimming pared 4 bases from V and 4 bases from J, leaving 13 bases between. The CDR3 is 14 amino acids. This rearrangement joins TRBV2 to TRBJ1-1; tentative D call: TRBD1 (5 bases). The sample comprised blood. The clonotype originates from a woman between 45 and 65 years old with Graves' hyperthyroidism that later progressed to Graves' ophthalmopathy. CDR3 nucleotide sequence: TGTGCCAGCAGTGGCAGGGTCGTTAGCACTGAAGCTTTCTTT. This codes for CASSGRVVSTEAFF.